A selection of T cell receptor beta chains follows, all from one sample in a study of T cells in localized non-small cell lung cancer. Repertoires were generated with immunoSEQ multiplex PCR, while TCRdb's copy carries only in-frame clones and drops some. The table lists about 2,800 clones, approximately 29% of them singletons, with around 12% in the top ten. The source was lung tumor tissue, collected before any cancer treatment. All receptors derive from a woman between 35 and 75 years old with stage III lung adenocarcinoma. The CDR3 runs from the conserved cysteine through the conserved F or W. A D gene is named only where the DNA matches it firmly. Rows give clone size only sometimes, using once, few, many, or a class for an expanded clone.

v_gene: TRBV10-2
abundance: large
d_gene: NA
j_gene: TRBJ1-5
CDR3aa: CASSEFGGANQPQHF
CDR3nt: TGCGCCAGCAGTGAGTTCGGGGGAGCCAATCAGCCCCAGCATTTT

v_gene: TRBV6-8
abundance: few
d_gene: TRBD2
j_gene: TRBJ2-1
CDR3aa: CAISPGLAGGINEQFF
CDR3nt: TGTGCCATCAGTCCGGGACTAGCGGGAGGTATCAATGAGCAGTTCTTC

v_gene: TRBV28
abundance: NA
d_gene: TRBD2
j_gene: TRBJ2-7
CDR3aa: CASSVAGGTYEQYF
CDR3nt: TGTGCCAGCAGCGTAGCGGGGGGTACCTACGAGCAGTACTTC

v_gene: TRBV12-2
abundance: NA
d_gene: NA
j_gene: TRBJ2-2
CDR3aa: CATHQVGDTGELFF
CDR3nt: TGTGCCACCCATCAGGTCGGGGACACCGGGGAGCTGTTTTTT

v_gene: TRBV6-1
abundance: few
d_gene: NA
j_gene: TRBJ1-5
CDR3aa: CASSEAAPSYQPQHF
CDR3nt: TGTGCCAGCAGTGAAGCGGCCCCTTCTTATCAGCCCCAGCATTTT

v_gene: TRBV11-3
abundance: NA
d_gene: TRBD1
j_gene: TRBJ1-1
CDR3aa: CASSSLTGGLNTEAFF
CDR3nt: TGTGCCAGCAGCTCCTTGACAGGGGGCTTGAACACTGAAGCTTTCTTT

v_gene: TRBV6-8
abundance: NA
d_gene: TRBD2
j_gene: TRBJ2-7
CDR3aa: CASSGGGYEQYF
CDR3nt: TGTGCCAGCAGTGGGGGGGGCTACGAGCAGTACTTC

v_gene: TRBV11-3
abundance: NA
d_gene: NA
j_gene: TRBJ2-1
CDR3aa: CASSSPGLKYNEQFF
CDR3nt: TGTGCCAGCAGCTCTCCGGGACTTAAGTACAATGAGCAGTTCTTC

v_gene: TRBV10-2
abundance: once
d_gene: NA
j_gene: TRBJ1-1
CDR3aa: CASRKQTGTEAFF
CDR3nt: TGCGCCAGCAGGAAACAGACGGGCACTGAAGCTTTCTTT

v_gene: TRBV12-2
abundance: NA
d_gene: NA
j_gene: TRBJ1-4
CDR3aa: CASRLAITGPQTNEKLFF
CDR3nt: TGTGCAAGTCGCTTAGCGATTACGGGACCGCAGACTAATGAAAAACTGTTTTTT

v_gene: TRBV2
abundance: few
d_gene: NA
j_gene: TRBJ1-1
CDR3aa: CASSLLATEAFF
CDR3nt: TGTGCCAGCAGCCTGCTGGCCACTGAAGCTTTCTTT

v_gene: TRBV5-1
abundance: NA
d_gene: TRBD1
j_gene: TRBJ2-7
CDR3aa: CASARGTGNYEQYF
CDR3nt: TGCGCCAGCGCAAGGGGGACAGGAAACTACGAGCAGTACTTC

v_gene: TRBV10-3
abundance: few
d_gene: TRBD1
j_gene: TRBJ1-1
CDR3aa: CAISESGQGGRAEAFF
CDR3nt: TGTGCCATCAGTGAGTCGGGACAGGGTGGAAGGGCTGAAGCTTTCTTT

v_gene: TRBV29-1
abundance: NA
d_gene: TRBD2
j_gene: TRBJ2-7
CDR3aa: CSVLGGLSYEQYF
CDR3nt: TGCAGCGTCTTGGGAGGGCTTTCCTACGAGCAGTACTTC

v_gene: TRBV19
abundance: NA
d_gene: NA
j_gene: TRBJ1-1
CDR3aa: CATGTGKTGTEAFF
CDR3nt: TGTGCCACCGGGACCGGGAAAACCGGCACTGAAGCTTTCTTT

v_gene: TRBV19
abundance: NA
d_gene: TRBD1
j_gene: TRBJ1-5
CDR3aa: CASSIGAGGGQPQHF
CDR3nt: TGTGCCAGTAGTATTGGGGCAGGGGGCGGCCAGCCCCAGCATTTT

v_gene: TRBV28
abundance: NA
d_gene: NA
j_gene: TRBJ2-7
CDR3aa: CASSFVRAGAYEQYF
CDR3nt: TGTGCCAGCAGTTTCGTCAGAGCCGGGGCCTACGAGCAGTACTTC

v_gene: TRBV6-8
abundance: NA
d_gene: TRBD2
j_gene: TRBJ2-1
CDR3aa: CASIRRGTSTDEQFF
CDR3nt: TGTGCCAGCATCCGAAGGGGGACTAGCACCGATGAGCAGTTCTTC

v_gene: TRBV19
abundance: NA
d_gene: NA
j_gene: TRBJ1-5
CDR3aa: CASSVTVAQPQHF
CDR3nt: TGTGCCAGTAGTGTGACAGTAGCTCAGCCCCAGCATTTT

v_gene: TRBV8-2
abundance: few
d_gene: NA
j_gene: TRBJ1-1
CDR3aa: CASSARTGPMNTEAFF
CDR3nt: TGTGCCAGCAGTGCCCGGACAGGTCCGATGAACACTGAAGCTTTCTTT

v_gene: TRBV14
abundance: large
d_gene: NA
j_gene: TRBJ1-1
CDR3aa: CASSQVSDSGAFF
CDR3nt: TGTGCCAGCAGCCAAGTTTCCGATAGTGGGGCTTTCTTT

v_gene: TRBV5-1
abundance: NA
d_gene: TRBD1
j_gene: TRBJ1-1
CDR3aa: CAGSGTGGSNTEAFF
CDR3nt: TGCGCCGGGTCCGGGACAGGGGGATCTAACACTGAAGCTTTCTTT

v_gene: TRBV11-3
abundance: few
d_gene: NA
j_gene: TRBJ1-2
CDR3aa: CASSLSSQGAYGYTF
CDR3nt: TGTGCCAGCAGCTTATCAAGTCAGGGTGCCTATGGCTACACCTTC

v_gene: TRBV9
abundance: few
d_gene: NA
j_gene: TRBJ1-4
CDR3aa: CASSVADTATNEKLFF
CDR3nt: TGTGCCAGCAGCGTAGCGGACACCGCAACTAATGAAAAACTGTTTTTT

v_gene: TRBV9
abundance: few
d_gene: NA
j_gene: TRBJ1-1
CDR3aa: CASIRPGSGTEAFF
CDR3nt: TGTGCCAGCATTCGCCCAGGATCAGGCACTGAAGCTTTCTTT

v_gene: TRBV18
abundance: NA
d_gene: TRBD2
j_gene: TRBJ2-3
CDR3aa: CASSPPLGGVADTQYF
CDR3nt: TGTGCCAGCTCACCACCCCTCGGGGGGGTGGCAGATACGCAGTATTTT

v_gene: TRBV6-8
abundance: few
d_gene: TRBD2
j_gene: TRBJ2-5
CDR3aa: CASSYSVVAGGLQETQYF
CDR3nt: TGTGCCAGCAGTTACTCAGTGGTAGCGGGGGGACTTCAAGAGACCCAGTACTTC

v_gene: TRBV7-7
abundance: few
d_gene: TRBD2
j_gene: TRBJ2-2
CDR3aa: CASSPFASSGNTGELFF
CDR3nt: TGTGCCAGCAGCCCCTTTGCCTCTAGCGGGAATACCGGGGAGCTGTTTTTT

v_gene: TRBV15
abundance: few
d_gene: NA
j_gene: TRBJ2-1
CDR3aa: CATSRVGGGSNEQFF
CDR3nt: TGTGCCACCAGCAGAGTGGGCGGAGGTAGCAATGAGCAGTTCTTC

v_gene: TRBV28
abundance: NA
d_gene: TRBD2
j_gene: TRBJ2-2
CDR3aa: CASSFGPRWLSLAGDTGELFF
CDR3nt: TGTGCCAGCAGTTTTGGGCCTCGGTGGTTGAGCCTAGCGGGAGACACCGGGGAGCTGTTTTTT